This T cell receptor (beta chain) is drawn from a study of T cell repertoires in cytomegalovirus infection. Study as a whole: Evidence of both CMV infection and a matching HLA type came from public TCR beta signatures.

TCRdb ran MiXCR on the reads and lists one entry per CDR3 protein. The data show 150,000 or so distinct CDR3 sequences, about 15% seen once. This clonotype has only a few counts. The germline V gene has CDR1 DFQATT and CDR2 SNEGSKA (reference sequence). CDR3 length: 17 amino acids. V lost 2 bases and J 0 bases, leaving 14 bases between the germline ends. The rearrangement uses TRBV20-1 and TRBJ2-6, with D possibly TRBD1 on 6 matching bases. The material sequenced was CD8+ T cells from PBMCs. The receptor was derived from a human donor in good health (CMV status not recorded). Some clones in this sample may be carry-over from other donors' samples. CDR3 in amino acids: CSARPPTGISGANVLTF. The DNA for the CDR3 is TGCAGTGCTAGACCACCTACAGGGATCTCTGGGGCCAACGTCCTGACTTTC.